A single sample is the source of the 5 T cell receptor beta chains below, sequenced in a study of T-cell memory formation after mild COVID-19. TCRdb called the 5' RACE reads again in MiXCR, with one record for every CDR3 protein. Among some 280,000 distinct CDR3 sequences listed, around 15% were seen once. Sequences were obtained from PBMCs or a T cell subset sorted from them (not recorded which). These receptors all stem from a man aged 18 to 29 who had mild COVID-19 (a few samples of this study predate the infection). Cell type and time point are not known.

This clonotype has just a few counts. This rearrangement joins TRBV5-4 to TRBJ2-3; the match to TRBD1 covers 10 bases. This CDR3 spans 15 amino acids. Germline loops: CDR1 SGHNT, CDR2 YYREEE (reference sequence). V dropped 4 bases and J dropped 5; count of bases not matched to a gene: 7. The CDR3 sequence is CASSGTGTGEDTQYF. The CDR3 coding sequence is TGTGCCAGCAGCGGAACCGGGACAGGGGAAGATACGCAGTATTTT.

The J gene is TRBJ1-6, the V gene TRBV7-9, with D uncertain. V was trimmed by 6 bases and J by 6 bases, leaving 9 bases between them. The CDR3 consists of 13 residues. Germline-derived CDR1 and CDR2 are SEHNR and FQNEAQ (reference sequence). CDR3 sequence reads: CASRPQSNSPLHF. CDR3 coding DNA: TGTGCCAGCAGGCCCCAGAGTAATTCACCCCTCCACTTT.

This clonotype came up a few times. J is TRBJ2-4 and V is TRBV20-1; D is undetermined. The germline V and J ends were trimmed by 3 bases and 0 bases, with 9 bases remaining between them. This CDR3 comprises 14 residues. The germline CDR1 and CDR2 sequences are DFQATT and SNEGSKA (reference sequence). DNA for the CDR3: TGCAGTGCTAGTGAAGACATAGCCAAAAACATTCAGTACTTC. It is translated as CSASEDIAKNIQYF.

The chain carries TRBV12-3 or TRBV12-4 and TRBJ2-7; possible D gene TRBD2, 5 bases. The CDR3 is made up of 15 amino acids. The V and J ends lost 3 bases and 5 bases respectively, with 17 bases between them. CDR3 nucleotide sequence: TGTGCCAGCAGTTTCCCGGGCCCTGGAGGCGACGAGCAGTACTTC. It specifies CASSFPGPGGDEQYF.

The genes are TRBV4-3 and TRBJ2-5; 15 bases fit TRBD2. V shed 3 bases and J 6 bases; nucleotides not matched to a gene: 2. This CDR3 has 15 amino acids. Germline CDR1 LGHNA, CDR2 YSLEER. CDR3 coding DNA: TGCGCCAGCAGCCACGGGACTAGCGGGGGGCAGACCCAGTACTTC. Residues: CASSHGTSGGQTQYF.